Given below is one T cell receptor beta chain in context. Its recognized antigen is unknown. The record has no base qualities; no much larger clone is one base away. Library preparation was by 5' RACE. The sequencing machine was an Illumina HiSeq 2500. The second PCR ran for roughly 7 to 11 cycles and used a J-beta primer mix along with a sample-barcoded 5' primer. A template-switch 5' adaptor carrying 12 random nucleotides introduced a unique molecular identifier onto each TCR beta cDNA molecule. Each sample yielded at least 2.5 million CDR3-containing paired-end reads. The Mint cDNA synthesis kit, primed by a TRBC-specific oligonucleotide, was used to synthesize first-strand cDNA from all RNA. Following uracil-DNA glycosylase treatment, all cDNA underwent a first 18-cycle PCR with the universal primers M1SS and BC2_uni_R. Processing in the source paper ran as follows. Normalization of each sample was performed by random selection of 1 million high-quality reads, each carrying a distinct molecular identifier. Reads sharing molecular identifiers were discarded rather than binned into consensus sequences. MiTCR, with a Q25 quality threshold and the strictest error-elimination algorithm, was used for CDR3 identification, clonotype clustering and error correction. A nonparametric unseen species model with Euler transformation was used to estimate a lower bound on total TCR beta diversity. TCRdb itself trimmed the public reads at Q25 with fastp, ran MiXCR and retained productive beta chains. One record per CDR3 amino acid sequence lists the most common genes and DNA. The V and J calls and clone size come from TCRdb's table, not from the authors' own analysis. Within this sample are roughly 2 million distinct CDR3 sequences, with approximately 50% of them counted one time only. About 2.1% of the sample rests with the top ten.

Donors were 39 systemically healthy Caucasian individuals from Russia aged roughly 6 to 90 years. Each donor gave about 9.2 milliliters of peripheral blood, drawn into EDTA-treated Vacutainer tubes. Ficoll-Paque density-gradient centrifugation was used to isolate PBMCs, with at least 7 million obtained per sample. Total RNA was extracted from PBMCs with Trizol reagent, with at least 5.5 micrograms obtained per sample. The percentages of naive CD45RAhigh/CD27high T cells were determined by flow cytometry on a PBMC aliquot from every donor. This sample was taken from a study of blood T cells in healthy people across ages (dated by TCRdb to between 2015 and 2017). The study in broad terms: In model experiments, template switching captured about one uniquely barcoded TCR beta cDNA molecule for every two T cells. To track age-related changes in TCR beta repertoire diversity, the study relied on deep sequencing normalized with unique cDNA molecular identifiers. Four age groups were formed from the donors: young (average approximately 17 years), middle-aged (just under 40), aged (more than 55) and long-lived (around 82). Donors of different ages were randomly distributed across sequencing lanes to avoid experimental bias. Using the same blood draw, the study looked at two additional independent replicas of 1 million unique cDNA reads for two donors, one aged 18 to 30 and the other aged 80 or older. Overall results and qualifications from the work: Observed TCR beta diversity per million T cells fell roughly linearly with age, and a significant reduction was already apparent by age roughly 40. Compared with the aged group, the long-lived group had more naive CD4+ T cells, fewer expanded clones and increased TCR diversity, a pattern suggesting age selection. Because profiling used bulk unsorted PBMCs, naive and antigen-experienced compartments could not be compared conclusively. There was a strong correlation between observed TCR beta diversity and the percentage of naive T cells measured by flow cytometry. Because donor CMV infection status was unknown, age-related changes in expanded clonotypes were potentially confounded. Estimates of total diversity based on one million sequenced T cells were considered lower bounds and underestimates.

At the junction V is shortened by 4 bases and J by 4 bases; bases outside the gene matches: 8. From cysteine to phenylalanine, the CDR3 is 15 amino acids long. Left in the record is the CDR3 DNA by itself, 45 bases read in frame from the first base. The germline V gene provides CDR1 SGHTA and CDR2 FQGNSA. This TCR derives from a woman aged 40 to 49 in good health. Sequenced: blood. The rearrangement joined TRBV7-2 to TRBJ2-5; a stretch of 8 junction bases matches TRBD1. The base sequence is TGTGCCAGCAGCTCAAGGGACAGGTTGGGAGAGACCCAGTACTTC. It translates as CASSSRDRLGETQYF.